Below, one T cell receptor (beta chain) is given with its context. An end of the junction differs from the germline gene, which may be a read error. The CDR3 extends over 13 amino acids. The germline V gene has CDR1 SEHNR and CDR2 FQNEAQ (reference sequence). The record originates from a study of cytomegalovirus exposure and HLA in healthy donors. Primers for the PCR totalled 60 Vbeta and 13 Jbeta. Sequencing used immunoSEQ multiplex PCR; TCRdb keeps in-frame clones, though not all of them. The table shows some 200,000 clones, with 79% occurring only once. Sequencing used PBMCs. The clonotype was recovered from a woman in her forties or fifties in good health and CMV-seronegative. The gene calls are TRBV7-9 and TRBJ1-1; 9 nucleotides align to TRBD1. CDR3 in DNA: TGTGCCAGCGGCTTCGGGACAGGGTCTGAAGCTTTCTTT. It yields the protein CASGFGTGSEAFF.